These 14 T cell receptor beta chains were all obtained from the same sample, sequenced in a study of OX40 agonist ivuxolimab in advanced cancers. Clones were sequenced by immunoSEQ multiplex PCR, and TCRdb holds only the in-frame ones, with some missing. The table has 55,000 to 80,000 clones, approximately 92% seen once. This material consisted of CD4+ or CD8+ T cells sorted from blood, taken in a trial of the OX40 agonist ivuxolimab. The receptors were gathered from an adult with an advanced solid tumor such as melanoma, head and neck, liver or kidney cancer.

V is TRBV6-1 and J is TRBJ2-1; D is ambiguous. V lost 4 bases to trimming and J lost 7 bases, with 8 bases between them. The length of the CDR3 is 12 residues. The V gene's germline CDR1 is MNHNS and CDR2 SASEGT. The CDR3: CASSGWGNEQFF. CDR3 coding DNA: TGTGCCAGCAGTGGGTGGGGTAATGAGCAGTTCTTC.

This rearrangement joins TRBV4-1 to TRBJ2-1; D uncertain. V lost 5 bases, J lost 10 bases, and 12 bases lay in between. Germline CDR1 MGHRA, CDR2 YSYEKL. The CDR3 consists of 12 residues. Here the CDR3 DNA reads TGCGCCAGCAGCGACACGGGCCCCGAGCAGTTCTTC. Its protein product is CASSDTGPEQFF.

This chain uses TRBV27 with TRBJ1-5, with a tentative D call TRBD1 (5 bases). Per the germline V gene, CDR1 is MNHEY and CDR2 is SMNVEV (reference sequence). V dropped 3 bases and J dropped 6 bases, with 15 bases sitting between them. The CDR3 contains 15 residues. The CDR3 reads CASSLGMGVAQPQHF. CDR3 coding DNA: TGTGCCAGCAGTTTGGGGATGGGGGTGGCTCAGCCCCAGCATTTT.

V is TRBV11-2 and J is TRBJ2-7; D uncertain. Germline-derived CDR1 and CDR2 are SGHAT and FQNNGV. This CDR3 region has 14 residues. The V and J ends lost 5 bases and 0 bases respectively, with 11 bases between them. CDR3 sequence: CASSQSLGSYEQYF. The CDR3, as DNA: TGTGCCAGCAGCCAAAGTTTGGGCTCCTACGAGCAGTACTTC.

V and J are TRBV5-4 and TRBJ1-2; D may be TRBD1 (5 bases). Looked up from germline, CDR1 is SGHNT and CDR2 is YYREEE (reference sequence). Trimming removed 1 base from V and 7 bases from J, with 14 bases in between. The CDR3 has 14 amino acids. This CDR3 reads CASSLWGSLAGYTF. In nucleotides, the CDR3 is TGTGCCAGCAGCTTGTGGGGGTCCTTGGCTGGCTACACCTTC.

The rearrangement joins TRBV27 to TRBJ1-2; D might be TRBD1 (5 bases). V was shortened by 4 bases and J by 3 bases, with 15 bases between the two germline ends. The germline CDR1 and CDR2 sequences are MNHEY and SMNVEV (reference sequence). The CDR3 has 15 amino acids. The CDR3 here is CASSSRDRGYYGYTF. The CDR3 DNA follows: TGTGCCAGCAGTTCCCGGGACCGAGGGTACTATGGCTACACCTTC.

The rearrangement uses TRBV4-1 and TRBJ2-7; the match to TRBD2 covers 7 bases. This CDR3 is built from 16 residues. Trimming took 3 bases from V and 3 from J; bases not matched to a gene: 11. Germline loops: CDR1 MGHRA, CDR2 YSYEKL. The CDR3 sequence is CASSQVPGGALYEQYF. In DNA form, the CDR3 reads TGCGCCAGCAGCCAGGTGCCGGGGGGAGCCCTCTACGAGCAGTACTTC.

This sequence joins TRBV7-8 and TRBJ1-2, with TRBD1 matching 10 bases. The CDR3 runs to 17 residues. Per germline, CDR1 SGHVS and CDR2 FQNEAQ. V gave up 5 bases and J gave up 4 bases; unmatched junction bases: 13. The CDR3 sequence is CASSPRGRQGAGYGYTF. In DNA form, the CDR3 reads TGTGCCAGCAGCCCACGCGGAAGACAGGGGGCGGGCTATGGCTACACCTTC.

The chain is built from TRBV21-1 and TRBJ2-7. TRBV21-1 constitutes a pseudogene. The CDR3 is made up of 15 amino acids. CDR3 in amino acids: CASSRVPPASYEQYF. The CDR3 DNA reads as TGTGCCAGCAGCAGGGTTCCCCCCGCCTCCTACGAGCAGTACTTC.

DNA for the CDR3: TGTGCCAGCAGCTTGGTTGAGTTGGAGCGTTACGAGCAGTACTTC. This translates into CASSLVELERYEQYF. The genes are TRBV5-8 and TRBJ2-7; D is uncertain. The CDR3 sequence is 15 residues long. In germline, CDR1 is SGHTS, CDR2 YDEGEE. V was cut by 0 bases and J by 4 bases, with 14 bases left in between.

V gene TRBV5-1 combines with J gene TRBJ2-1, with D perhaps TRBD2 (5 bases). The germline V gene has CDR1 SGHRS and CDR2 YFSETQ. V was clipped by 0 bases and J by 6 bases, with 10 bases between them. The CDR3 has 14 amino acids. CDR3 protein: CASSLGGSGNEQFF. The DNA for the CDR3 is TGCGCCAGCAGCTTGGGTGGGAGCGGCAATGAGCAGTTCTTC. The whole variable domain, filled in from reference TRBV5-1 and TRBJ2-1, reads KAGVTQTPRYLIKTRGQQVTLSCSPISGHRSVSWYQQTPGQGLQFLFEYFSETQRNKGNFPGRFSGRQFSNSRSEMNVSTLELGDSALYLCASSLGGSGNEQFFGPGTRLTVL.

The chain recombines TRBV27 with TRBJ1-1; D ambiguous. With 1 base removed from V and 2 bases from J, the gap between germline ends came to 8 bases. Germline lookup yields CDR1 MNHEY and CDR2 SMNVEV (reference sequence). The CDR3 length is 14 residues. CDR3 in amino acids: CASSLWHLNTEAFF. In DNA, the CDR3 is TGTGCCAGCAGTTTATGGCATCTAAACACTGAAGCTTTCTTT.

The CDR3 DNA reads TGTGCCAGCGCTCTTTCCGGGACAGGCCCTAAAGAACTGTTTTTT. Residues: CASALSGTGPKELFF. The J gene is TRBJ1-4, the V gene TRBV5-4, with 8 bases matching TRBD1. J was trimmed by 12 bases and V by 7 bases; bases with no gene match: 17. From germline, CDR1 is SGHNT and CDR2 YYREEE (reference sequence). This CDR3 spans 15 amino acids. The full variable domain, rest sourced from reference TRBV5-4 and TRBJ1-4, is ETGVTQSPTHLIKTRGQQVTLRCSSQSGHNTVSWYQQALGQGPQFIFQYYREEENGRGNFPPRFSGLQFPNYSSELNVNALELDDSALYLCASALSGTGPKELFFGSGTQLSVL.

The V call is TRBV6-5, the J call TRBJ1-2, with D unresolved. Germline CDR1 MNHEY, CDR2 SVGAGI. Trimming cost V 6 bases and J 7 bases, with 9 bases left between them. The CDR3 spans 11 residues. This CDR3 reads CASRNMGGYTF. The CDR3 DNA sequence: TGTGCCAGCAGAAATATGGGTGGCTACACCTTC.